Below, one T cell receptor beta chain is given with its context. The data derive from a study of blood T cell repertoires in COVID-19. At the level of the study: In each case, the material was cDNA or gDNA derived from T cells, B-cell-depleted T cells, or PBMCs.

Authors' data handling: Counts of nucleated cells, estimated from reference gene primer amplification, were obtained. Measured with immunoSEQ multiplex PCR; TCRdb has only the in-frame clones, and not every one. V, J and clone size are taken as reported in that table, and D and trimming were inferred from the DNA itself. The sample holds about 58,000 clones, 60% to 85% seen once. The germline V and J ends were trimmed by 4 bases and 4 bases, with 18 bases remaining between them. Germline loops: CDR1 SGHKS, CDR2 YYEKEE (reference sequence). The CDR3 length is 15 residues. J is TRBJ2-7 and V is TRBV5-5; D is possibly TRBD1 (6 bases). Material for sequencing was peripheral blood. The clonotype was recovered from a human donor in a cohort sampled during active COVID-19. CDR3 in amino acids: CASSPASGTLYEQYF. DNA for the CDR3: TGTGCCAGCAGCCCAGCTTCCGGGACACTGTACGAGCAGTACTTC.